Reported below is one T cell receptor (beta chain). As yet, its antigen is unknown. From germline, CDR1 is KGHSH and CDR2 LQKENI. The CDR3 is 15 amino acids. Trimming took 6 bases from V and 6 from J; bases not matched to a gene: 8. Approximately 100,000 TCR templates per sample were sequenced. TCRdb keeps only in-frame clones here, not all; method: immunoSEQ multiplex PCR. The data contain some 100,000 clones, 90% to 95% of them singletons. The sample comes from a study of siplizumab effects on memory and regulatory T cells. General study points: Among mappable alloreactive CD4+ clones, the Treg-derived fraction averaged around 70% with siplizumab versus 25% to 30% in controls.

Sequencing was carried out using Tregs sorted from blood. The chain recombines TRBV18 with TRBJ1-5; 10 bases line up with TRBD1. This sequence originates from a human donor in good health. CDR3 DNA sequence: TGTGCCAGCTCGGGAGGGACAGGGGTCGCTCAGCCCCAGCATTTT. Encoded protein: CASSGGTGVAQPQHF. The full variable domain, completed using reference TRBV18 and TRBJ1-5, is NAGVMQNPRHLVRRRGQEARLRCSPMKGHSHVYWYRQLPEEGLKFMVYLQKENIIDESGMPKERFSAEFPKEGPSILRIQQVVRGDSAAYFCASSGGTGVAQPQHFGDGTRLSIL.